This is a list of T cell receptor beta chains from one sample in a study of cytomegalovirus exposure and HLA in healthy donors. Profiling relied on immunoSEQ multiplex PCR, and the TCRdb table lists in-frame clones only, not all of them. The sample has about 120,000 clones; 86% are singletons. The sequenced sample was PBMCs. These TCRs come from a man between 18 and 29 years old in good health and CMV-seronegative. The CDR3 runs from the conserved cysteine through the conserved F or W. Each record gives: V gene, D gene, J gene, clone size, CDR3 protein, CDR3 DNA. A D gene is named only where the DNA matches it firmly. The listing skips clone size in some rows; elsewhere it reads once, few, many or a size class.

TRBV14	NA	TRBJ2-1	NA	CASSQDLSFIYNEQFF	TGTGCCAGCAGCCAAGATCTCAGTTTTATTTACAATGAGCAGTTCTTC
TRBV11-1	TRBD1	TRBJ2-2	once	CASSRDRGLTNTGELFF	TGTGCCAGCAGCCGGGACAGGGGGCTAACCAACACCGGGGAGCTGTTTTTT
TRBV30	NA	TRBJ1-2	few	CAWSERGVNYGYTF	TGTGCCTGGAGTGAACGGGGGGTAAACTATGGCTACACCTTC
TRBV7-9	TRBD1	TRBJ1-2	NA	CASSLGSGGGYGYTF	TGTGCCAGCAGCTTAGGGTCAGGGGGCGGCTATGGCTACACCTTC
TRBV30	TRBD2	TRBJ2-1	once	CAWTRGLSLYNEQFF	TGTGCCTGGACCCGGGGACTATCTCTCTACAATGAGCAGTTCTTC
TRBV5-1	TRBD2	TRBJ2-1	NA	CASSGTGGRAYNEQFF	TGCGCCAGCAGCGGCACGGGAGGCCGCGCTTACAATGAGCAGTTCTTC
TRBV4-2	NA	TRBJ2-7	NA	CASSQYPVLGPDSFYEQYF	TGTGCCAGCAGCCAATACCCGGTCCTGGGCCCGGATTCGTTCTACGAGCAGTACTTC
TRBV7-7	TRBD1	TRBJ2-1	NA	CASSELTGGIPGEQFF	TGTGCCAGCAGCGAATTGACAGGGGGCATTCCGGGGGAGCAGTTCTTC
TRBV10-3	NA	TRBJ2-1	NA	CAISRVDTVGRPNEQFF	TGTGCCATCAGCAGGGTCGACACCGTCGGGAGACCCAATGAGCAGTTCTTC
TRBV30	NA	TRBJ2-3	NA	CAWSVSGISTDTQYF	TGTGCCTGGAGTGTGTCGGGGATTAGCACAGATACGCAGTATTTT
TRBV5-1	NA	TRBJ2-7	NA	CASSPGGYAYEQYF	TGCGCCAGCAGCCCGGGTGGTTACGCCTACGAGCAGTACTTC
TRBV6-5	NA	TRBJ1-2	once	CASSYSVDSNYGYTF	TGTGCCAGCAGTTACTCAGTGGACAGTAACTATGGCTACACCTTC
TRBV2	NA	TRBJ2-1	NA	CASRVGVANSYNEQFF	TGTGCCAGCAGAGTAGGGGTGGCCAACTCCTACAATGAGCAGTTCTTC
TRBV30	TRBD1	TRBJ1-4	NA	CAWIDRGPFGNVEKLFF	TGTGCCTGGATCGACAGGGGCCCTTTCGGAAATGTTGAAAAACTGTTTTTT
TRBV10-2	TRBD2	TRBJ2-1	NA	CASSTTSGGGEQFF	TGCGCCAGCTCTACCACTAGCGGTGGCGGAGAGCAGTTCTTC
TRBV4-1	NA	TRBJ2-1	NA	CASSQVQVDEQFF	TGCGCCAGCAGCCAAGTCCAGGTGGATGAGCAGTTCTTC
TRBV11-2	TRBD2	TRBJ2-7	NA	CASTKTSGSSYEQYF	TGTGCCAGCACCAAAACTAGCGGCTCCTCCTACGAGCAGTACTTC
TRBV2	NA	TRBJ2-5	NA	CASKGTRETQYF	TGTGCCAGCAAAGGCACGAGGGAGACCCAGTACTTC
TRBV5-1	TRBD1	TRBJ2-3	NA	CASASPPGQGFTDTQYF	TGCGCCAGCGCAAGTCCACCGGGACAGGGCTTTACAGATACGCAGTATTTT
TRBV29-1	NA	TRBJ1-1	few	CSVWESSEAFF	TGCAGCGTTTGGGAGAGCTCTGAAGCTTTCTTT
TRBV28	NA	TRBJ2-5	NA	CASSPAGETQYF	TGTGCCAGCAGTCCGGCAGGAGAGACCCAGTACTTC
TRBV19	TRBD2	TRBJ2-7	once	CASSQSGGPGEQYF	TGTGCCAGTAGCCAAAGCGGGGGGCCGGGTGAGCAGTACTTC
TRBV7-9	TRBD2	TRBJ2-1	NA	CASSLGAGGVNEQFF	TGTGCCAGCAGCTTAGGAGCTGGGGGGGTAAATGAGCAGTTCTTC
TRBV12-1	NA	TRBJ2-2	NA	CASSIPDRDLNTGELFF	TGTGCCAGCAGCATACCAGACAGAGACTTGAACACCGGGGAGCTGTTTTTT
TRBV27	NA	TRBJ2-1	NA	CASSFRVENEQFF	TGTGCCAGCAGTTTCAGGGTAGAGAATGAGCAGTTCTTC
TRBV5-4	TRBD1	TRBJ1-2	few	CASTLGQGNYGYTF	TGTGCCAGCACCCTAGGACAGGGCAACTATGGCTACACCTTC
TRBV2	NA	TRBJ1-1	NA	CASSDGNGRNTEAFF	TGTGCCAGCAGTGACGGGAACGGCAGAAACACTGAAGCTTTCTTT
TRBV9	NA	TRBJ1-1	NA	CASSVVGGLGAEAFF	TGTGCCAGCAGCGTAGTCGGGGGGCTTGGGGCTGAAGCTTTCTTT
TRBV25-1	NA	TRBJ2-5	NA	CASSEYGVETQYF	TGTGCCAGCAGTGAATATGGAGTGGAGACCCAGTACTTC
TRBV25-1	TRBD1	TRBJ1-3	NA	CASSRDSSGNTIYF	TGTGCCAGCAGTCGGGACAGCTCTGGAAACACCATATATTTT
TRBV27	TRBD1	TRBJ1-2	NA	CASSLLGQGAPDGYTF	TGTGCCAGCAGCCTTCTGGGACAGGGGGCGCCTGATGGCTACACCTTC
TRBV19	TRBD2	TRBJ2-1	NA	CASSIGLASYNEQFF	TGTGCCAGTAGTATAGGACTAGCGAGCTACAATGAGCAGTTCTTC
TRBV19	TRBD1	TRBJ1-1	NA	CASSPSRTGGTEAFF	TGTGCCAGTAGTCCTTCGAGGACAGGGGGGACTGAAGCTTTCTTT
TRBV6-6	TRBD1	TRBJ2-1	NA	CASLGTGGAYSKFF	TGTGCCAGCCTCGGGACAGGGGGCGCTTATTCTAAGTTCTTC
TRBV27	TRBD2	TRBJ2-7	NA	CASSALPQGLAGAHEQYF	TGTGCCAGCAGCGCACTCCCCCAGGGACTAGCGGGAGCCCACGAGCAGTACTTC
TRBV4-1	NA	TRBJ1-4	NA	CASSGTPSGREKLFF	TGCGCCAGCAGCGGTACACCATCTGGGAGAGAAAAACTGTTTTTT
TRBV13	TRBD1	TRBJ1-1	NA	CASSHRDRGTYTEAFF	TGTGCCAGCAGCCACCGGGACAGGGGAACGTACACTGAAGCTTTCTTT
TRBV7-2	TRBD1	TRBJ1-5	NA	CASSGRGPGQPQHF	TGTGCCAGCAGCGGCAGGGGGCCAGGTCAGCCCCAGCATTTT
TRBV30	NA	TRBJ1-1	once	CAWRWYGSTNTEAFF	TGTGCCTGGAGATGGTATGGTTCTACGAACACTGAAGCTTTCTTT
TRBV15	TRBD1	TRBJ1-2	NA	CATSRDLRRQGPPYGYTF	TGTGCCACCAGCAGAGATCTGCGGCGACAGGGCCCCCCCTATGGCTACACCTTC
TRBV6-6	NA	TRBJ1-5	once	CASRGPNQPQHF	TGTGCCAGCAGGGGGCCCAATCAGCCCCAGCATTTT
TRBV5-1	TRBD1	TRBJ1-6	NA	CASSLDGQGINSPLHF	TGCGCCAGCAGCTTGGACGGACAGGGGATCAATTCACCCCTCCACTTT
TRBV5-4	NA	TRBJ1-1	NA	CASSSFRGAGVERTEAFF	TGTGCCAGCAGCTCGTTCCGGGGGGCAGGGGTAGAGAGGACTGAAGCTTTCTTT
TRBV30	TRBD1	TRBJ1-4	NA	CAWIPIGQGIVPNEKLFF	TGTGCCTGGATCCCCATAGGACAGGGGATCGTACCTAATGAAAAACTGTTTTTT
TRBV2	TRBD1	TRBJ1-1	NA	CASTPVWGQLNTEAFF	TGTGCCAGCACCCCCGTCTGGGGACAGTTGAACACTGAAGCTTTCTTT
TRBV30	NA	TRBJ1-2	few	CAWSVQRGHAETF	TGTGCCTGGAGTGTACAGCGGGGTCACGCGGAAACCTTC